This note documents a single TCR beta chain sequence. The antigen is unknown. Thymus was obtained from resections taken during corrective heart surgery. The sample originates from a study of human thymus T cells. The study's findings and limits: Unrelated individuals had highly overlapping thymic repertoires, as reported in related research.

Trimming took 2 bases from V and 4 from J; bases not matched to a gene: 6. Germline CDR1 and CDR2: SGHTA and FQGNSA. This CDR3 comprises 15 residues. The protocol was immunoSEQ multiplex PCR, while the TCRdb copy is restricted to in-frame clones and leaves out a portion. The sample includes around 130,000 clones, about 93% of them seen just once. The chain recombines TRBV7-2 with TRBJ2-5; 8 bases match TRBD2. This TCR came from a boy under three years old with a congenital heart defect but otherwise immunologically healthy. Sequencing was performed on thymus tissue. In DNA, the CDR3 is TGTGCCAGCAGCTTAATAGTGGCGGGGGGAGAGACCCAGTACTTC. The encoded protein is CASSLIVAGGETQYF.